The 24 T cell receptor beta chains below were found in one sample sequenced in a study of T cell responses to AZD1222 COVID-19 vaccine. The repertoire was sequenced with immunoSEQ multiplex PCR; TCRdb's copy has only in-frame clones and lacks some. The table records under 140,000 clones, 80% to 95% of them present only once. The specimen was peripheral blood, collected 28 days after the second AZD1222 dose. These receptors were obtained from an adult who received the AZD1222 COVID-19 vaccine.

This chain links TRBV28 with TRBJ1-5, with a possible D match to TRBD1 (6 bases). Germline V lookup: CDR1 MDHEN, CDR2 SYDVKM. The CDR3 sequence is 20 residues long. Trimming pared 3 bases from V and 4 bases from J, leaving 28 bases between. This chain's CDR3 is CASSFYLIQGPPGRNQPQHF. In DNA form, the CDR3 reads TGTGCCAGCAGTTTTTACCTGATACAGGGCCCCCCCGGGCGAAATCAGCCCCAGCATTTT.

In DNA form, the CDR3 reads TGTGCCAGTAGTATCGACAGGGCAGAGACCCAGTACTTC. The encoded protein is CASSIDRAETQYF. The J gene is TRBJ2-5, the V gene TRBV19; 7 bases fit TRBD1. The CDR3 extends over 13 amino acids. V shed 3 bases and J 4 bases; nucleotides not matched to a gene: 2. From germline, CDR1 is LNHDA and CDR2 SQIVND (reference sequence).

V usage is TRBV18 and J usage is TRBJ2-7; D is possibly TRBD1 or TRBD2 (5 bases each). V was pared by 1 base and J by 1 base, with 11 bases between. CDR3 length: 15 amino acids. CDR1 and CDR2 (germline): KGHSH, LQKENI. CDR3: CASSPLRGRSYEQYF. As DNA, the CDR3 is TGTGCCAGCTCACCACTCCGGGGACGGTCCTACGAGCAGTACTTC.

The gene calls are TRBV19 and TRBJ2-3, with 11 bases that match TRBD2. CDR1 and CDR2 (germline): LNHDA, SQIVND (reference sequence). This CDR3 comprises 18 residues. The trim removed 9 bases at V and 0 bases at J, leaving 14 bases unmatched. CDR3 bases: TGTGCCAGCCATGGGGGGACTAGCGGCACTCCTAGCACAGATACGCAGTATTTT. This sequence encodes CASHGGTSGTPSTDTQYF. Supplemented by reference TRBV19 and TRBJ2-3, the full variable domain reads DGGITQSPKYLFRKEGQNVTLSCEQNLNHDAMYWYRQDPGQGLRLIYYSQIVNDFQKGDIAEGYSVSREKKESFPLTVTSAQKNPTAFYLCASHGGTSGTPSTDTQYFGPGTRLTVL.

This sequence joins TRBV5-8 and TRBJ1-5, with D unresolved. Germline lookup yields CDR1 SGHTS and CDR2 YDEGEE. V lost 4 bases to trimming and J lost 0 bases, with 11 bases between them. This CDR3 region has 15 residues. Written as DNA, the CDR3 is TGTGCCAGCAGCCCTACAAGAAATAGCAATCAGCCCCAGCATTTT. Its protein is CASSPTRNSNQPQHF.

The chain links TRBV19 to TRBJ2-3; TRBD2 matches 11 bases. V shed 9 bases, J shed 0 bases, and the junction held 23 bases outside the gene matches. This CDR3 has 21 residues. Germline V CDR1 and CDR2: LNHDA, SQIVND (reference sequence). CDR3 sequence: CASSHASGGINPLTSTDTQYF. In nucleotides, the CDR3 is TGTGCCAGCAGCCACGCTAGCGGGGGGATAAATCCTCTTACTAGCACAGATACGCAGTATTTT. Full variable domain (missing parts from reference TRBV19 and TRBJ2-3): DGGITQSPKYLFRKEGQNVTLSCEQNLNHDAMYWYRQDPGQGLRLIYYSQIVNDFQKGDIAEGYSVSREKKESFPLTVTSAQKNPTAFYLCASSHASGGINPLTSTDTQYFGPGTRLTVL.

This sequence joins TRBV28 and TRBJ1-3, with TRBD1 identical over 7 bases. With 5 bases clipped from V and 2 bases from J, the junction kept 12 bases outside the gene matches. The CDR3 length is 17 residues. Germline V gene sequence: CDR1 MDHEN, CDR2 SYDVKM. CDR3 residues: CASSTLGRGRTGNTIYF. As DNA, the CDR3 is TGTGCCAGCAGTACCCTAGGCAGGGGGAGAACTGGAAACACCATATATTTT. Drawing the rest from reference TRBV28 and TRBJ1-3, the complete variable domain is DVKVTQSSRYLVKRTGEKVFLECVQDMDHENMFWYRQDPGLGLRLIYFSYDVKMKEKGDIPEGYSVSREKKERFSLILESASTNQTSMYLCASSTLGRGRTGNTIYFGEGSWLTVV.

The chain recombines TRBV2 with TRBJ1-5, with TRBD1 as a possible D gene (5 bases). Trimming left V 7 bases short and J 2 bases short, with 9 bases between. Germline CDR1 and CDR2: SNHLY and FYNNEI. The length of the CDR3 is 13 residues. The CDR3 sequence: CASTLGGNQPQHF. Here the CDR3 DNA reads TGTGCCAGCACTTTAGGGGGCAATCAGCCCCAGCATTTT.

The genes are TRBV6-2 or TRBV6-3 and TRBJ1-5, with D unclear. Germline loops: CDR1 MNHEY, CDR2 SVGEGT. This CDR3 spans 14 amino acids. Deletions cut 5 bases from V and 3 bases from J, with 11 bases between. Here the CDR3 reads CASSRPANNQPQHF. CDR3 in DNA: TGTGCCAGCAGTCGACCAGCAAACAATCAGCCCCAGCATTTT.

This clone occurred once. V usage is TRBV3-1 (or the pseudogene TRBV3-2) and J usage is TRBJ1-1, with 7 bases fitting TRBD1. The CDR3 length is 12 residues. Germline loops: CDR1 LGHDT, CDR2 YNNKEL (reference sequence). The trim removed 5 bases at V and 8 bases at J, leaving 5 bases unmatched. CDR3 nucleotide sequence: TGTGCCAGCAGCTTTAACAGGGGCGAAGCTTTCTTT. Residues: CASSFNRGEAFF.

The chain couples TRBV29-1 to TRBJ1-2, with 10 nucleotides matching TRBD1. The V segment lost 5 bases and the J segment 7 bases; nucleotides outside the gene matches: 10. There are 14 residues in the CDR3. CDR1 and CDR2 (germline): SQVTM, ANQGSEA. CDR3 region: CSVSPGQGRGGYTF. In DNA, the CDR3 is TGCAGCGTTTCCCCGGGACAGGGGAGGGGTGGCTACACCTTC.

This chain joins TRBV30 and TRBJ2-7, with 9 bases identical to TRBD1. Unmatched junction bases numbered 1, after V lost 1 base and J lost 0 bases. The germline V gene has CDR1 GTSNPN and CDR2 SVGIG (reference sequence). The CDR3 has 14 amino acids. CDR3 loop: CAWSAGQGSYEQYF. In DNA form, the CDR3 reads TGTGCCTGGAGTGCGGGACAGGGCTCCTACGAGCAGTACTTC.

This clone was detected once. V and J are TRBV5-1 and TRBJ1-2; weak D call: TRBD1 (6 bases). Trimming stripped 1 base from V and 8 bases from J, with 21 bases between. This CDR3 contains 16 residues. The germline V gene encodes CDR1 SGHRS and CDR2 YFSETQ. CDR3 sequence: CASSLPLLRGADGYTF. CDR3 coding DNA: TGCGCCAGCAGCTTGCCCCTCTTGCGGGGGGCGGACGGCTACACCTTC.

This sequence joins TRBV4-1 and TRBJ2-1, with 7 bases matching TRBD2. Trimming at V came to 1 base and at J to 8 bases, leaving 8 bases not matched to a gene. CDR3 length: 15 amino acids. From germline, CDR1 is MGHRA and CDR2 YSYEKL. CDR3 protein: CASSQAGGGTYEQFF. CDR3 sequence (DNA): TGCGCCAGCAGCCAAGCAGGCGGGGGTACGTATGAGCAGTTCTTC.

The chain couples TRBV5-1 to TRBJ2-6; no clear D gene. This CDR3 spans 16 amino acids. Per germline, CDR1 SGHRS and CDR2 YFSETQ. The germline V and J ends were trimmed by 2 bases and 2 bases, with 11 bases remaining between them. This CDR3 is CASSLFTRAGANVLTF. CDR3 nucleotide sequence: TGCGCCAGCAGCTTATTTACAAGGGCTGGGGCCAACGTCCTGACTTTC.

This clone was seen only once. This chain connects TRBV10-3 to TRBJ2-5; D is possibly TRBD1 or TRBD2 (5 bases each). Trimming left V 1 base short and J 5 bases short, with 17 bases between. The CDR3 is 16 residues long. CDR1 and CDR2 (germline): ENHRY, SYGVKD. CDR3 nucleotide sequence: TGTGCCATCAGTGAGTTAACCGGGACCGGTGCGGAGACCCAGTACTTC. Residues: CAISELTGTGAETQYF.

This chain uses TRBV7-9 with TRBJ1-1; D is unclear. Trimming took off 4 bases at V and 0 bases at J, with 9 bases between the two ends. Germline-derived CDR1 and CDR2 are SEHNR and FQNEAQ (reference sequence). The CDR3 has 14 amino acids. The CDR3 DNA reads TGTGCCAGCAGCTCCCGAGGGATGAACACTGAAGCTTTCTTT. Protein sequence: CASSSRGMNTEAFF.

The chain is built from TRBV20-1 and TRBJ2-5; D remains unclear. The ends were cut back, 4 bases at V and 0 bases at J, with 3 bases in the middle. The germline V gene encodes CDR1 DFQATT and CDR2 SNEGSKA (reference sequence). The CDR3 is 11 amino acids. The CDR3 coding sequence is TGCAGTGCTACCCACCAAGAGACCCAGTACTTC. Its protein is CSATHQETQYF.

The chain joins TRBV29-1 to TRBJ2-2, with TRBD1 matching 7 bases. The CDR3 runs 13 residues. Per the germline V gene, CDR1 is SQVTM and CDR2 is ANQGSEA. The junction had 3 bases not matched to a gene; V was cut back by 6 bases and J by 2 bases. The CDR3 bases are TGCAGCGTGGGGACAGCCAACACCGGGGAGCTGTTTTTT. Protein sequence: CSVGTANTGELFF.

V and J are TRBV18 and TRBJ1-5; unclear D gene. This CDR3 is built from 16 residues. The V end was cut by 1 base, the J end by 5 bases, with 15 bases between. Germline CDR1 and CDR2: KGHSH and LQKENI. CDR3 DNA sequence: TGTGCCAGCTCACCACGAACGAAGGCCGGGGATCAGCCCCAGCATTTT. It encodes CASSPRTKAGDQPQHF. The full variable domain, in which reference TRBV18 and TRBJ1-5 provide the parts outside the CDR3, is NAGVMQNPRHLVRRRGQEARLRCSPMKGHSHVYWYRQLPEEGLKFMVYLQKENIIDESGMPKERFSAEFPKEGPSILRIQQVVRGDSAAYFCASSPRTKAGDQPQHFGDGTRLSIL.

The chain uses TRBV2 and TRBJ2-5, with TRBD1 as a possible D gene (5 bases). The V end lost 2 bases, the J end lost 2 bases, and 6 bases lay between the germline ends. The CDR3 runs 13 residues. Germline CDR1 is SNHLY and CDR2 is FYNNEI. Written as DNA, the CDR3 is TGTGCCAGCAGTGAAAACAGGCAAGAGACCCAGTACTTC. Its protein is CASSENRQETQYF.

This chain joins TRBV24-1 and TRBJ1-5; TRBD1 matches at 7 bases. This CDR3 has 15 amino acids. CDR1 and CDR2 (germline): KGHDR, SFDVKD. The V and J ends lost 2 bases and 7 bases, in that order; junction bases with no gene match: 7. DNA of the CDR3: TGTGCCACCAGTGATTCAAAGGGGGCTAGGCAGCCCCAGCATTTT. It translates to CATSDSKGARQPQHF.

The chain is built from TRBV4-3 and TRBJ1-5; D might be TRBD1 (6 bases). The V end was cut by 0 bases, the J end by 6 bases, with 9 bases between. Looked up from germline, CDR1 is LGHNA and CDR2 is YSLEER. This CDR3 has 14 residues. CDR3 coding DNA: TGCGCCAGCAGCCAAGAACAGGGATTTCAGCCCCAGCATTTT. Translation: CASSQEQGFQPQHF.

This chain connects TRBV3-1 (or the pseudogene TRBV3-2) to TRBJ2-1; perhaps TRBD2 as D (7 bases). The CDR3 is made up of 18 amino acids. Germline V lookup: CDR1 LGHDT, CDR2 YNNKEL (reference sequence). V shed 2 bases and J shed 3 bases, with 20 bases lying between them. Here the CDR3 reads CASSQYRGAGSYYNEQFF. As DNA, the CDR3 is TGTGCCAGCAGCCAATATCGGGGGGCAGGTTCGTACTACAATGAGCAGTTCTTC.